In its sample, the clone carrying this TCR beta chain was seen many times. No antigen is known for it. Germline assignment: CDR1 SGHTA and CDR2 FQGNSA. This CDR3 spans 13 amino acids. With 5 bases removed from V and 4 bases from J, the gap between germline ends came to 12 bases. This entry comes from a study of T cell repertoires in cytomegalovirus infection. Study information: It was recently identified HLA-C-restricted and well-studied HLA-B-restricted CMV epitopes that the study used. Public TCR beta signatures indicated both CMV infection and matching HLA type. Overall study findings and caveats: Dominating the ex vivo response were HLA-C-restricted CMV-specific TCR beta clonotypes.

TCRdb reprocessed the reads with MiXCR, giving one entry per CDR3 protein. The sample contains around 300,000 distinct CDR3 sequences, approximately 25% of which appear only once. This sequence joins TRBV7-2 and TRBJ2-7; D not resolved. This clonotype originated in a human donor in good health (CMV status not recorded). Some clones in this sample may be carry-over from other donors' samples. The input for sequencing was cultured PBMCs, taken from culture after CMV antigen stimulation. The DNA of the CDR3 is TGTGCCAGCAGCCCACTGCCAGAATACGAGCAGTACTTC. It yields the protein CASSPLPEYEQYF.